Following are 22 T cell receptor beta chains from one sample sequenced in a study of vaccination and CD4 T cells after COVID-19. Cultured CD4+ T-cell DNA underwent Oncomine TCR Beta short-read sequencing. MiXCR, run by TCRdb on the PCR reads, gives a single entry per CDR3 protein. The sample holds some 10,000 distinct CDR3 sequences, approximately 48% seen once. For these receptors, no antigen is known. Stated treatment: roughly 10-day PBMC culture with coronavirus spike peptide pools or control peptides (ViraFEST assay). The specimen sequenced was CD4+ T cells from blood, cultured in vitro. These receptors were collected from a human donor who had recovered from COVID-19.

The V call is TRBV30, the J call TRBJ1-5; D unresolved. V was trimmed by 5 bases and J by 1 base, leaving 12 bases between them. The germline V gene has CDR1 GTSNPN and CDR2 SVGIG (reference sequence). The CDR3 covers 14 residues. The CDR3 sequence is CAWGGPTSNQPQHF. As DNA, the CDR3 is TGTGCCTGGGGCGGGCCAACCAGCAATCAGCCCCAGCATTTT.

This clonotype is a singleton in its sample. The chain combines TRBV4-2 with TRBJ2-3; D is perhaps TRBD2 (5 bases). Per the germline V gene, CDR1 is LGHNA and CDR2 is YNFKEQ. V lost 4 bases and J lost 6, with 17 bases in between. The CDR3 spans 15 residues. The CDR3 DNA reads as TGTGCCAGCAGCCCGTCTACAGCGGCGGGTGATACGCAGTATTTT. It specifies CASSPSTAAGDTQYF.

In this sample, this clonotype turned up a few times. This chain connects TRBV27 to TRBJ1-3; D not resolved. This CDR3 comprises 15 residues. Germline CDR1 MNHEY, CDR2 SMNVEV (reference sequence). V lost 6 bases, J lost 0 bases, and 12 bases lay in between. The CDR3 reads CASSPGQFSGNTIYF. DNA of the CDR3: TGTGCCAGCAGCCCAGGCCAATTCTCTGGAAACACCATATATTTT.

This clonotype was picked up a small number of times. The chain combines TRBV10-3 with TRBJ1-1; possible D gene TRBD1, 5 bases. Trimming left V 0 bases short and J 11 bases short, with 13 bases between. The CDR3 runs 13 residues. CDR1 ENHRY and CDR2 SYGVKD come from the germline V gene. The CDR3 region has the DNA TGTGCCATCAGTGAGTCGGCTGCAGGGTCGGCTTTCTTT. As protein: CAISESAAGSAFF.

This clonotype has only a few counts. The V gene is TRBV7-2, the J gene TRBJ1-2, with 9 bases lining up with TRBD1. The J segment lost 4 bases and the V segment lost 4 bases, leaving 19 bases of the junction unmatched. CDR1 SGHTA and CDR2 FQGNSA come from the germline V gene. There are 19 residues in the CDR3. Here the CDR3 DNA reads TGTGCCAGCAGCTCGACAACTGAGGACAGGGGACAACTTGGCTATGGCTACACCTTC. The encoded protein is CASSSTTEDRGQLGYGYTF.

This clonotype has more than one count but fewer than ten. The chain uses TRBV10-3 and TRBJ1-4; D is perhaps TRBD1 (6 bases). This CDR3 has 14 residues. CDR1 ENHRY and CDR2 SYGVKD come from the germline V gene. Trimming shortened V by 9 bases and J by 5 bases, and 16 bases separated the two germline ends. DNA for the CDR3: TGTGCCATAAGCCGGGACAAGGGGAATGAAAAACTGTTTTTT. The encoded protein is CAISRDKGNEKLFF.

The chain recombines TRBV6-2 or TRBV6-3 with TRBJ1-1; D not resolved. The CDR3 runs to 13 residues. With 2 bases removed from V and 4 bases from J, the gap between germline ends came to 8 bases. CDR1 MNHEY and CDR2 SVGEGT come from the germline V gene. CDR3 coding DNA: TGTGCCAGCAGTTACCTGGGTACCACTGAAGCTTTCTTT. This codes for CASSYLGTTEAFF.

The gene calls are TRBV7-2 and TRBJ1-2, with 10 bases fitting TRBD1. J lost 4 bases, V lost 5 bases, and 7 bases had no gene match. Germline V gives CDR1 SGHTA, CDR2 FQGNSA. This CDR3 is built from 15 residues. The CDR3 sequence is CASSPGQGFFYGYTF. The CDR3 region has the DNA TGTGCCAGCAGCCCGGGACAGGGGTTTTTCTATGGCTACACCTTC.

The chain carries TRBV12-3 or TRBV12-4 and TRBJ1-1; D perhaps matches TRBD1 (5 bases). V lost 5 bases, J lost 1 base, and 11 bases lay in between. This CDR3 is 14 amino acids long. CDR3 amino acids: CASSTSGTNTEAFF. As DNA, the CDR3 is TGTGCCAGCAGTACCTCGGGGACGAACACTGAAGCTTTCTTT.

This sequence joins TRBV6-2 or TRBV6-3 and TRBJ1-2, with TRBD1 identical over 7 bases. The CDR3 loop spans 13 amino acids. Trimming at V came to 5 bases and at J to 3 bases, leaving 3 bases not matched to a gene. From germline, CDR1 is MNHEY and CDR2 SVGEGT. The CDR3 region has the DNA TGTGCCAGCAGTCAGACAGGGTACTATGGCTACACCTTC. Its protein product is CASSQTGYYGYTF.

The CDR3 protein is CSAGRIEESQPQHF. CDR3 nucleotides: TGCAGTGCTGGGAGGATTGAGGAAAGTCAGCCCCAGCATTTT. The chain recombines TRBV20-1 with TRBJ1-5; the D is unclear. The germline V gene encodes CDR1 DFQATT and CDR2 SNEGSKA (reference sequence). This CDR3 has 14 amino acids. The V end was cut by 5 bases, the J end by 6 bases, with 17 bases between.

The rearrangement links TRBV4-3 to TRBJ2-2; TRBD1 is a possible D gene (5 bases). The CDR3 extends over 14 amino acids. With 3 bases removed from V and 1 base from J, the gap between germline ends came to 6 bases. Germline V CDR1 and CDR2: LGHNA, YSLEER. In DNA, the CDR3 is TGCGCCAGCAGCCATGGACAGAACACCGGGGAGCTGTTTTTT. It yields the protein CASSHGQNTGELFF.

The chain joins TRBV2 to TRBJ1-1, with D tentatively TRBD1 (6 bases). Trimming shortened V by 5 bases and J by 7 bases, and 17 bases separated the two germline ends. The CDR3 runs to 14 residues. The V gene's germline CDR1 is SNHLY and CDR2 FYNNEI. CDR3 sequence: CASSSPAGQIEAFF. CDR3 sequence (DNA): TGTGCCAGCAGTTCCCCCGCGGGACAAATTGAAGCTTTCTTT.

This clonotype occurred a few times. V usage is TRBV11-3 and J usage is TRBJ2-1; D possibly corresponds to TRBD1 (5 bases). The length of the CDR3 is 15 residues. Per germline, CDR1 SGHNT and CDR2 YENEEA. The germline V and J ends were trimmed by 1 base and 8 bases, with 15 bases remaining between them. The CDR3 spells CASSLGAGPGYEQFF. The DNA for the CDR3 is TGTGCCAGCAGCTTAGGGGCAGGGCCGGGCTATGAGCAGTTCTTC.

This clonotype was found a few times. This chain's CDR3 is CSARASGADIQYF. The CDR3 DNA is TGCAGTGCTAGAGCTTCCGGGGCGGACATTCAGTACTTC. The chain couples TRBV20-1 to TRBJ2-4; D tentatively reads TRBD1 or TRBD2 (5 bases each). Trimming took 1 base from V and 8 from J, leaving 12 bases between them. The CDR3 sequence is 13 residues long. In germline, CDR1 is DFQATT, CDR2 SNEGSKA (reference sequence).

J is TRBJ1-2 and V is TRBV30; D call uncertain. The V gene's germline CDR1 is GTSNPN and CDR2 SVGIG (reference sequence). The CDR3 consists of 14 residues. The V and J ends lost 0 bases and 7 bases respectively, with 15 bases between them. The CDR3 DNA reads TGTGCCTGGAGTGTAATGGGTCGGGGAGGTGGCTACACCTTC. Amino acid sequence: CAWSVMGRGGGYTF.

This clonotype was found a few times. The rearrangement uses TRBV19 and TRBJ1-2; 9 bases fit TRBD1. Trimming at V came to 4 bases and at J to 3 bases, leaving 6 bases not matched to a gene. Germline V lookup: CDR1 LNHDA, CDR2 SQIVND (reference sequence). The CDR3 totals 15 residues. The CDR3 protein is CASSTQTGGDYGYTF. In DNA form, the CDR3 reads TGTGCCAGTAGTACTCAGACAGGGGGGGACTATGGCTACACCTTC.

This clonotype was observed a handful of times. This rearrangement joins TRBV7-8 to TRBJ1-2, with D unclear. The CDR3 is 13 amino acids. Per the germline V gene, CDR1 is SGHVS and CDR2 is FQNEAQ. Trimming removed 5 bases from V and 2 bases from J, with 9 bases in between. DNA of the CDR3: TGTGCCAGCAGCATCGACACCAACTATGGCTACACCTTC. It yields the protein CASSIDTNYGYTF.

This rearrangement joins TRBV14 to TRBJ2-3; a weak D match, TRBD1 (5 bases). This CDR3 contains 16 residues. Trimming took 1 base from V and 4 from J, leaving 15 bases between them. Per germline, CDR1 SGHDN and CDR2 FVKESK. CDR3: CASSQALLGESDTQYF. Written as DNA, the CDR3 is TGTGCCAGCAGCCAAGCCCTTTTAGGGGAATCAGATACGCAGTATTTT.

The rearrangement links TRBV7-9 to TRBJ1-3; the D is unclear. Germline CDR1 is SEHNR and CDR2 is FQNEAQ (reference sequence). The V end was cut by 5 bases, the J end by 0 bases, with 2 bases between. The length of the CDR3 is 12 residues. The CDR3 DNA sequence: TGTGCCAGCAGCCCCTCTGGAAACACCATATATTTT. Translation gives CASSPSGNTIYF.

This clonotype was picked up a small number of times. The J gene is TRBJ2-2, the V gene TRBV7-2; perhaps TRBD2 as D (5 bases). V lost 5 bases and J lost 6, with 16 bases in between. The CDR3 consists of 15 residues. Per germline, CDR1 SGHTA and CDR2 FQGNSA. In DNA, the CDR3 is TGTGCCAGCAGCCGGGAAAACGGGGTCTCCGGGGAGCTGTTTTTT. Protein sequence: CASSRENGVSGELFF.

The chain couples TRBV12-3 or TRBV12-4 to TRBJ1-1, with a possible D match to TRBD1 (6 bases). The germline V and J ends were trimmed by 6 bases and 8 bases, with 10 bases remaining between them. The CDR3 spans 11 residues. The CDR3 is CASRQQGEAFF. The CDR3 nucleotides are TGTGCCAGCAGACAACAGGGAGAAGCTTTCTTT.